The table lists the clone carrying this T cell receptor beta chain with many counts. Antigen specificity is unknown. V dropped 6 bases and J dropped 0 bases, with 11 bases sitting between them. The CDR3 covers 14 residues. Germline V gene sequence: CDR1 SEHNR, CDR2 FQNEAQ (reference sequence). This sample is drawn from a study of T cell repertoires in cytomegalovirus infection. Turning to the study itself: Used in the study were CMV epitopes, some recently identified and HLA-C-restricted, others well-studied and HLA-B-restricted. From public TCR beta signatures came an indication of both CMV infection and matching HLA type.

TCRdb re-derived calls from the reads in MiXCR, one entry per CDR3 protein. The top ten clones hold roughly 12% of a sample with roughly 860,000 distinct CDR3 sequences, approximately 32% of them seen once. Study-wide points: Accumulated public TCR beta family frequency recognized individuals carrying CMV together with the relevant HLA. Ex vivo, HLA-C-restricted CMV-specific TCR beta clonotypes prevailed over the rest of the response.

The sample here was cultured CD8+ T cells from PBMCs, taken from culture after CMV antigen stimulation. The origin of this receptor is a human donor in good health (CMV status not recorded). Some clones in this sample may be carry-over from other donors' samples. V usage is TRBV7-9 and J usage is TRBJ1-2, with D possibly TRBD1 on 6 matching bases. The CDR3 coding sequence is TGTGCCAGCAGTCCCGGGACAACTAACTATGGCTACACCTTC. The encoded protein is CASSPGTTNYGYTF.